These 26 T cell receptor beta chains were all obtained from the same sample, sequenced in a study of T cell clonality in common variable immunodeficiency (dated by TCRdb to 2013 to 2016). The study at large found these results: Fewer deletions and N-nucleotide insertions were reportedly observed in CVID TCRbeta sequences, and highly modified clones with 13 or more V deletions were reportedly absent from CVID TCRbeta sequences.

The library was produced with the immunoSEQ multiplex PCR assay. The table was pulled from immuneACCESS by TCRdb, which kept in-frame rearrangements only. Such tables lose some clones; where checked, under half of the loss comes from unresolved V genes, and the rest has no known cause. The sample counts some 21,000 clones, each observed more than once. The ten largest clones represent around 25% of the sample. These receptors have no identified antigens. The sequencing input was peripheral blood mononuclear cells. The source is a human donor with common variable immunodeficiency.

With respect to this clone: The DNA ends 3 residues before the CDR3 does, and the rest of the CDR3 is filled in from the germline J gene. This sequence joins TRBV7-9 and TRBJ2-7; D call uncertain. Trimming took 1 base from V and 4 from J, leaving 2 bases between them. The CDR3 totals 11 residues. Germline-derived CDR1 and CDR2 are SEHNR and FQNEAQ (reference sequence). The DNA read from the CDR3 is TGTGCCAGCAGCTTAGTATACGAG. As protein: CASSLVYE. The complete CDR3 reads CASSLVYEQYF.

Concerning this clone: Read sequence stops 3 residues before the CDR3 end, and the germline J gene provides the missing end. The gene calls are TRBV30 and TRBJ2-1, with D unresolved. V lost 5 bases, J lost 7 bases, and 9 bases lay in between. The CDR3 length is 11 residues. In germline, CDR1 is GTSNPN, CDR2 SVGIG (reference sequence). CDR3 protein: CAWLVYNEQFF. The DNA read from the CDR3 is TGTGCCTGGCTTGTCTATAATGAG.

This clone was seen a handful of times. The CDR3 end lies 3 residues beyond the end of the read and is filled in from the germline J gene. The chain combines TRBV7-9 with TRBJ1-5; TRBD1 is a possible D gene (5 bases). Germline CDR1 SEHNR, CDR2 FQNEAQ (reference sequence). The CDR3 is 15 residues long. Trimming shortened V by 2 bases and J by 0 bases, and 8 bases separated the two germline ends. The DNA read from the CDR3 is TGTGCCAGCAGCTTATCAGGGCTTAGCAATCAGCCC. Amino acid sequence: CASSLSGLSNQP. In full, the CDR3 is CASSLSGLSNQPQHF.

A note on this clone: Read data end 3 residues before the CDR3 end; the end is taken from the germline J gene. The rearrangement joins TRBV7-3 to TRBJ2-3; 8 bases line up with TRBD1. The CDR3 spans 15 residues. Germline V gene data show CDR1 as SGHTA and CDR2 as FQGTGA. V lost 2 bases to trimming and J lost 0 bases; unmatched junction nucleotides: 1. CDR3 in amino acids: CASSLAGGSTDTQYF. Incomplete CDR3 DNA: TGTGCCAGCAGCTTAGCAGGGGGCAGCACAGATACG.

About this clone: Read sequence stops 3 residues before the CDR3 end, and the germline J gene provides the missing end. The rearrangement links TRBV19 to TRBJ1-6; maybe TRBD1 (5 bases). The V gene's germline CDR1 is LNHDA and CDR2 SQIVND (reference sequence). The CDR3 is 14 amino acids. V gave up 4 bases and J gave up 5 bases, with 9 bases separating them. The chain's CDR3 is CASSKTVNNSPLHF. The sequenced CDR3 bases are TGTGCCAGTAGTAAGACAGTAAATAATTCACCC.

Remarks on this clone: With the read ending 3 residues before the CDR3 end, the germline J gene is used to fill in that end. The J gene is TRBJ1-2, the V gene TRBV2; 7 bases agree with TRBD1. CDR3 length: 12 amino acids. The V gene end was trimmed by 6 bases and the J gene end by 2 bases; junction bases not matched to a gene: 0. Germline CDR1 reads SNHLY; CDR2 reads FYNNEI. The CDR3 protein is CASRGQNYGYTF. The part of the CDR3 DNA that was read is TGTGCCAGCAGGGGACAGAACTATGGC.

The CDR3 loop reads CASSRTVLTYEQYF. The CDR3 bases that were read are TGTGCCAGCAGTCGGACAGTTCTTACCTACGAG. This chain uses TRBV6-9 with TRBJ2-7; D perhaps matches TRBD1 (6 bases). Sequencing ends 3 residues short of the CDR3 end; the germline J gene provides the rest. The V and J ends lost 5 bases and 2 bases respectively, with 13 bases between them. Germline lookup yields CDR1 MNHGY and CDR2 SVAAGI. The CDR3 is made up of 14 amino acids.

This clone has only a few counts. The read ends 3 residues before the CDR3 terminus; that terminus is restored from the germline J gene. This chain joins TRBV7-9 and TRBJ1-6, with D unclear. The germline CDR1 and CDR2 sequences are SEHNR and FQNEAQ (reference sequence). V lost 5 bases and J 9 bases, leaving 11 bases between the germline ends. The CDR3 loop spans 13 amino acids. CDR3 residues: CASSPQPSSPLHF. The covered CDR3 bases are TGTGCCAGCAGCCCCCAGCCTAGTTCACCC.

This clone was observed many times. The CDR3 end is not reached by the read, which stops 3 residues before it; the germline J gene fills it in. The chain combines TRBV19 with TRBJ2-2, with a weak D call TRBD1 (5 bases). CDR1 and CDR2 (germline): LNHDA, SQIVND (reference sequence). This CDR3 spans 15 amino acids. Deletions cut 4 bases from V and 1 base from J, with 10 bases between. The CDR3 spells CASSKKGQNTGELFF. The sequenced part of the CDR3 DNA is TGTGCCAGTAGTAAGAAAGGACAGAACACCGGGGAG.

The covered CDR3 bases are TGTGCCAGTAGTGCGCGGATCCTTCTCGAGACC. Protein sequence: CASSARILLET. The whole CDR3 is CASSARILLETQYF. This sequence joins TRBV19 and TRBJ2-5; no clear D. The CDR3 end is not reached by the read, which stops 3 residues before it; the germline J gene fills it in. CDR3 size: 14 residues. V was trimmed by 5 bases and J by 5 bases, leaving 15 bases between them. Germline values: CDR1 LNHDA, CDR2 SQIVND (reference sequence).

This clone was seen repeatedly, ten times or more. Read data end 3 residues before the CDR3 end; the end is taken from the germline J gene. This chain uses TRBV20-1 with TRBJ1-4, with D unclear. In germline, CDR1 is DFQATT, CDR2 SNEGSKA (reference sequence). The CDR3 loop spans 13 amino acids. V lost 5 bases and J 7 bases, leaving 14 bases between the germline ends. This chain's CDR3 is CSAFGISGEKLFF. The part of the CDR3 DNA that was read is TGCAGTGCTTTCGGAATCTCGGGTGAAAAA.

This clone has more than one count but fewer than ten. The read stops 3 residues short of the end of the CDR3; the missing end is completed from the germline J gene. This chain uses TRBV20-1 with TRBJ2-5; 11 bases are shared with TRBD2. The CDR3 extends over 15 amino acids. Unmatched junction bases numbered 8, after V lost 6 bases and J lost 2 bases. The germline CDR1 and CDR2 sequences are DFQATT and SNEGSKA (reference sequence). CDR3 amino acids: CSAKVAGGLQETQYF. Partial CDR3 DNA: TGCAGTGCGAAGGTAGCGGGGGGGCTACAAGAGACC.

This clone was counted between two and nine times. With the read ending 3 residues before the CDR3 end, the germline J gene is used to fill in that end. V is TRBV6-2 or TRBV6-3 and J is TRBJ1-4, with TRBD1 matching over 9 bases. Germline assignment: CDR1 MNHEY and CDR2 SVGEGT. With 7 bases clipped from V and 8 bases from J, the junction kept 11 bases outside the gene matches. This CDR3 spans 15 amino acids. The CDR3 here is CASTPPGQGAEKLFF. The sequenced part of the CDR3 DNA is TGTGCCAGCACCCCACCGGGACAGGGCGCGGAAAAA.

As to this clone: Coverage ceases 3 residues before the CDR3 finishes, and the germline J gene fills in the end. The chain recombines TRBV20-1 with TRBJ2-7; D perhaps matches TRBD1 (6 bases). The germline V gene has CDR1 DFQATT and CDR2 SNEGSKA (reference sequence). CDR3 length: 16 amino acids. V lost 2 bases and J lost 6, with 23 bases in between. CDR3 amino acids: CSARPGTTTTRIEQYF. The sequenced part of the CDR3 DNA is TGCAGTGCTAGACCCGGGACAACAACCACCCGGATCGAG.

This clone was picked up many times. The CDR3 end falls 3 residues outside the read, so it is completed with the germline J gene. J is TRBJ2-7 and V is TRBV5-5, with D perhaps TRBD1 (6 bases). The CDR3 extends over 15 amino acids. The germline V gene encodes CDR1 SGHKS and CDR2 YYEKEE (reference sequence). V shed 0 bases and J shed 4 bases, with 14 bases lying between them. CDR3 region: CASSLVLTGQYEQYF. The sequenced part of the CDR3 DNA is TGTGCCAGCAGCTTGGTCCTAACCGGACAGTACGAG.

Turning to this clone: The read falls 3 residues short of the CDR3 end, and the missing part is taken from the germline J gene. The chain has TRBV19 and TRBJ1-5; maybe TRBD1 (5 bases). The germline V gene encodes CDR1 LNHDA and CDR2 SQIVND (reference sequence). Trimming shortened V by 6 bases and J by 7 bases, and 16 bases separated the two germline ends. The CDR3 extends over 14 amino acids. The CDR3 loop is CASRRIGREQPQHF. The DNA read from the CDR3 is TGTGCCAGTAGACGCATAGGCAGGGAACAGCCC.

This clone has more than one count but fewer than ten. The sequence runs out 3 residues before the end of the CDR3; the remainder is reconstructed from the germline J gene. The V gene is TRBV7-2, the J gene TRBJ2-7; 7 bases are a match to TRBD1. CDR3 length: 14 residues. V trimming: 1 base; J trimming: 5 bases; junction bases outside the gene matches: 5. CDR1 is SGHTA and CDR2 is FQGNSA in the germline V gene. Partial CDR3 DNA: TGTGCCAGCAGCTTAGGAGGGACAGCAAACGAG. It is translated as CASSLGGTANE. The whole CDR3 protein is CASSLGGTANEQYF.

At least ten counts were recorded for this clone. Coverage ceases 3 residues before the CDR3 finishes, and the germline J gene fills in the end. The rearrangement joins TRBV5-1 to TRBJ1-2; TRBD1 is a possible D gene (6 bases). The CDR3 has 15 amino acids. Germline CDR1 is SGHRS and CDR2 is YFSETQ. V lost 4 bases and J 5 bases, leaving 18 bases between the germline ends. This CDR3 is CASSGGGPSNYGYTF. CDR3 bases read: TGCGCCAGCAGCGGAGGGGGTCCCTCAAATTATGGC.

This clone was detected many times. The read halts 3 residues ahead of the CDR3 end, with the missing end drawn from the germline J gene. This chain joins TRBV7-2 and TRBJ2-2; 7 bases agree with TRBD2. Germline V gene sequence: CDR1 SGHTA, CDR2 FQGNSA. The CDR3 is made up of 15 amino acids. V lost 1 base to trimming and J lost 8 bases; unmatched junction nucleotides: 7. CDR3 bases read: TGTGCCAGCAGCTTAGGGCTAGCGGTGGGGGGGGAG. Residues: CASSLGLAVGGE. The full CDR3 reads CASSLGLAVGGELFF.

Only a few counts were recorded for this clone. The observed sequence ends 3 residues before the CDR3 terminus, with the missing tail filled in from the germline J gene. This sequence joins TRBV7-7 and TRBJ2-6; D possibly corresponds to TRBD1 (6 bases). The CDR3 consists of 17 residues. Germline V gene data show CDR1 as SSHAT and CDR2 as FNYEAQ (reference sequence). V lost 1 base, J lost 0 bases, and 10 bases lay in between. CDR3 sequence reads: CASSLEPTGSGANVLTF. The sequenced part of the CDR3 DNA is TGTGCCAGCAGCTTAGAGCCGACAGGCTCTGGGGCCAACGTC.

This clone has a count of ten or more. The read stops 3 residues short of the end of the CDR3; the missing end is completed from the germline J gene. The genes are TRBV9 and TRBJ2-3, with 11 bases that match TRBD2. This CDR3 spans 18 amino acids. With V trimmed by 0 bases and J by 6 bases, 12 bases remained unmatched. Germline values: CDR1 SGDLS, CDR2 YYNGEE. The chain's CDR3 is CASSVAASGGIQRDTQYF. The DNA read from the CDR3 is TGTGCCAGCAGCGTAGCGGCTAGCGGGGGGATCCAGCGGGATACG.

At least ten counts were recorded for this clone. The read comes to an end 3 residues before the CDR3 does, leaving the germline J gene to fill in the end. This chain links TRBV2 with TRBJ2-1; D is uncertain. Trimming cost V 6 bases and J 5 bases, with 11 bases left between them. Germline V gene lookup returns CDR1 SNHLY and CDR2 FYNNEI. The CDR3 spans 13 residues. The CDR3 sequence: CASRGSRNNEQFF. The DNA read from the CDR3 is TGTGCCAGCAGAGGGTCCCGAAACAATGAG.

In its sample, this clone was seen a few times. CDR3 DNA (partial): TGTGCCAGCTCCCTAATAGCCGAATCCTACGAG. It translates to CASSLIAESYE. The full CDR3 protein reads CASSLIAESYEQYF. V usage is TRBV18 and J usage is TRBJ2-7; the D is unclear. The sequence runs out 3 residues before the end of the CDR3; the remainder is reconstructed from the germline J gene. The CDR3 runs 14 residues. V gave up 6 bases and J gave up 1 base, with 13 bases separating them. CDR1 and CDR2 (germline): KGHSH, LQKENI.

This clone was observed a handful of times. This likely reflects a read error, since a far larger clone is one base away. The CDR3 loop reads CASSQNYEQYF. The covered CDR3 bases are TGTGCCAGCAGCCAAAACTACGAG. The chain uses TRBV6-2 or TRBV6-3 and TRBJ2-7, with D hard to call. The missing CDR3 end, 3 residues past where the read stops, is filled in from the germline J gene. V gave up 6 bases and J gave up 3 bases, with 6 bases separating them. The CDR3 totals 11 residues. Germline V CDR1 and CDR2: MNHEY, SVGEGT.

Notes on this clone: The CDR3 extends 3 residues past the end of the read, so its final part is completed from the germline J gene. The chain has TRBV6-2 or TRBV6-3 and TRBJ1-1; D ambiguous. Germline V CDR1 and CDR2: MNHEY, SVGEGT. V was shortened by 6 bases and J by 0 bases, with 11 bases between the two germline ends. This CDR3 comprises 14 residues. This CDR3 is CASRGSSLNTEAFF. The sequenced part of the CDR3 DNA is TGTGCCAGCAGAGGTAGCAGCCTGAACACTGAA.

Points on this clone: The read falls 3 residues short of the CDR3 end, and the missing part is taken from the germline J gene. The rearrangement joins TRBV2 to TRBJ1-3; D is unclear. Germline-derived CDR1 and CDR2 are SNHLY and FYNNEI. The CDR3 loop spans 14 amino acids. Deletions cut 4 bases from V and 0 bases from J, with 7 bases between. The covered CDR3 bases are TGTGCCAGCAGTGGTGTCTCCTCTGGAAACACC. It is translated as CASSGVSSGNT. The full CDR3 is CASSGVSSGNTIYF.